These T cell receptor beta chains were read from a single sample in a study of T cell responses to AZD1222 COVID-19 vaccine. TCRdb's copy holds only in-frame clones and misses some; the assay was immunoSEQ multiplex PCR. The sample has approximately 30,000 clones; 70% to 90% are singletons. This sample comprised peripheral blood, obtained on day 0 of AZD1222 vaccination. These receptors were collected from an adult in good health. Each CDR3 is given with its conserved first and last residue. The D gene is left open where the match is weak.

>.|TRBV19|TRBJ1-4
CASSISRYNEKLFF
>.|TRBV12-3/TRBV12-4|TRBJ1-5
CASSYREDRPQHF
>.|TRBV12-5|TRBJ2-1
CASAPGVYNEQFF
>.|TRBV7-2|TRBJ2-1
CASSSRESFEQFF
>.|TRBV9|TRBJ1-6
CASSVGYRYF
>.|TRBV10-3|TRBJ1-5
CAISEGQAPISPQHF
>.|TRBV30|TRBJ2-3
CAWKAVAADTQYF
>.|TRBV11-3|TRBJ2-5
CASSLAQETQYF
>.|TRBV7-6|TRBJ2-3
CASSFQVSSTDTQYF
>TRBD1|TRBV19|TRBJ2-1
CASSPRQGADNEQFF
>.|TRBV12-3/TRBV12-4|TRBJ1-1
CASSITMGEAFF
>TRBD1|TRBV19|TRBJ2-1
CASSIHRGNEQFF
>TRBD1|TRBV10-3|TRBJ2-3
CAISTQVRGINTDTQYF
>.|TRBV29-1|TRBJ1-1
CSALAFPTEAFF
>TRBD1|TRBV2|TRBJ2-3
CASNSRTGASTDTQYF
>.|TRBV27|TRBJ2-7
CASSLMGADEQYF
>.|TRBV27|TRBJ1-4
CASSLVSGNNEKLFF
>TRBD2|TRBV7-9|TRBJ2-1
CASSKGLALDNEQFF
>TRBD1|TRBV7-3|TRBJ1-6
CASSLFGTGGSPLHF
>.|TRBV27|TRBJ1-2
CASSLVAQGSGGYTF
>.|TRBV14|TRBJ2-3
CASSQEWGRSTDTQYF
>.|TRBV11-2|TRBJ1-3
CASSYEPGNTIYF
>.|TRBV6-5|TRBJ1-3
CASRTQQGRNTIYF
>.|TRBV5-4|TRBJ2-6
CASSLTGRGGANVLTF
>TRBD2|TRBV6-1|TRBJ2-1
CASSELAGQYNEQFF
>.|TRBV18|TRBJ2-3
CASALSRGADTQYF
>TRBD1|TRBV5-1|TRBJ2-1
CASSTGQGAPNEQFF
>.|TRBV11-2|TRBJ2-7
CASTKDIFYEQYF